The clone carrying this TCR beta chain was recorded a few times. Its target is unknown. Via MiXCR, TCRdb re-called the 5' RACE reads, giving one row per CDR3 protein. The sample yields roughly 400,000 distinct CDR3 sequences, 20% to 25% seen once. The data derive from a study of T-cell memory formation after mild COVID-19. General study points: Some SARS-CoV-2-responding clones were already detected in memory before infection.

From germline, CDR1 is GTSNPN and CDR2 SVGIG (reference sequence). The CDR3 contains 12 residues. V was cut by 3 bases and J by 1 base, with 6 bases left in between. The chain links TRBV30 to TRBJ1-1; D is uncertain. Sequenced material: PBMCs or a T cell subset sorted from them (not recorded which). The receptor comes from an adult woman who had mild COVID-19 (a few samples of this study predate the infection). Cell type and time point are not known. This CDR3 reads CAWRLTNTEAFF. The CDR3 DNA follows: TGTGCCTGGAGGCTAACGAACACTGAAGCTTTCTTT. The whole variable domain, remainder taken from reference TRBV30 and TRBJ1-1, is SQTIHQWPATLVQPVGSPLSLECTVEGTSNPNLYWYRQAAGRGLQLLFYSVGIGQISSEVPQNLSASRPQDRQFILSSKKLLLSDSGFYLCAWRLTNTEAFFGQGTRLTVV.